A single sample is the source of the 8 T cell receptor beta chains below, sequenced in a study of blood T cell repertoires in COVID-19. Method: immunoSEQ multiplex PCR; TCRdb's copy keeps in-frame clones and lacks some. The table has 65,000 to 70,000 clones, 65% to 90% seen once; the top ten hold 15% to 20%. The specimen was peripheral blood. These receptors all come from a man at least 80 years old with active COVID-19.

The J gene is TRBJ2-7, the V gene TRBV19; 7 bases map to TRBD2. The CDR3 covers 16 residues. V lost 5 bases and J lost 3; bases outside the gene matches: 13. Germline assignment: CDR1 LNHDA and CDR2 SQIVND (reference sequence). The CDR3 loop is CASSLGPSGGFYEQYF. The CDR3 bases are TGTGCCAGTAGTCTAGGGCCATCGGGGGGATTCTACGAGCAGTACTTC.

The V and J genes are TRBV6-2 or TRBV6-3 and TRBJ2-7, with 11 bases that match TRBD1. Germline loops: CDR1 MNHEY, CDR2 SVGEGT. The CDR3 contains 15 residues. The J segment lost 6 bases and the V segment lost 3 bases, leaving 7 bases of the junction unmatched. The CDR3 here is CASSYQGTGGREQYF. DNA of the CDR3: TGTGCCAGCAGTTATCAGGGGACAGGGGGTCGCGAGCAGTACTTC.

This chain uses TRBV9 with TRBJ2-7; no reliable D call. V was trimmed by 2 bases and J by 4 bases, leaving 16 bases between them. The CDR3 covers 15 residues. Germline V gives CDR1 SGDLS, CDR2 YYNGEE. In DNA, the CDR3 is TGTGCCAGCAGCGTTGATCCGGTCCTTTCTTACGAGCAGTACTTC. It codes for CASSVDPVLSYEQYF.

The CDR3 is CASSFEGSPLHF. The CDR3 nucleotides read TGCGCCAGCAGCTTCGAGGGTTCACCCCTCCACTTT. The chain links TRBV5-1 to TRBJ1-6, with unresolved D. The CDR3 has 12 residues. With 2 bases removed from V and 9 bases from J, the gap between germline ends came to 6 bases. Per the germline V gene, CDR1 is SGHRS and CDR2 is YFSETQ.

The rearrangement joins TRBV6-2 or TRBV6-3 to TRBJ2-3, with D hard to call. The CDR3 is made up of 12 amino acids. Trimming took 2 bases from V and 6 from J, leaving 6 bases between them. Germline V gene data show CDR1 as MNHEY and CDR2 as SVGEGT. The CDR3 here is CASSYPVDTQYF. DNA of the CDR3: TGTGCCAGCAGTTACCCGGTGGATACGCAGTATTTT.

This clone was seen only once. V and J are TRBV11-3 and TRBJ2-3; 8 nucleotides align to TRBD1. CDR3 length: 18 amino acids. The germline V gene has CDR1 SGHNT and CDR2 YENEEA. V was clipped by 5 bases and J by 6 bases; unmatched bases: 19. CDR3 DNA sequence: TGTGCCAGCAGCGCACAAACGTTGGGGACAGGAAAGACGGATACGCAGTATTTT. This sequence encodes CASSAQTLGTGKTDTQYF.

This clone was recorded only once. V is TRBV7-2 and J is TRBJ2-3; 10 positions match TRBD2. The CDR3 loop spans 14 amino acids. V lost 5 bases, J lost 5 bases, and 4 bases stayed unmatched. Germline CDR1 is SGHTA and CDR2 is FQGNSA. The DNA of the CDR3 is TGTGCCAGCAGCGACCGACTAGCGGGAGATACGCAGTATTTT. This gives the protein CASSDRLAGDTQYF. Combining the CDR3 with reference TRBV7-2 and TRBJ2-3 gives the whole variable domain GAGVSQSPSNKVTEKGKDVELRCDPISGHTALYWYRQSLGQGLEFLIYFQGNSAPDKSGLPSDRFSAERTGGSVSTLTIQRTQQEDSAVYLCASSDRLAGDTQYFGPGTRLTVL.

CDR3 protein: CASRRTGQNTEAFF. The CDR3 region has the DNA TGTGCCAGCAGACGGACAGGCCAGAACACTGAAGCTTTCTTT. This chain joins TRBV5-6 and TRBJ1-1, with 7 bases fitting TRBD1. The CDR3 length is 14 residues. Germline V gene lookup returns CDR1 SGHDT and CDR2 YYEEEE. V lost 5 bases, J lost 1 base, and 5 bases stayed unmatched.